This paragraph covers one TCR beta chain sequence. Its antigen is unidentified. The sample is drawn from a study of T cells in Graves' hyperthyroidism and ophthalmopathy. Regarding the study as a whole: The blood repertoire included most of the expanded thyroid clonotypes above 0.001.

Graves' hyperthyroidism showing no ophthalmopathy progression within 18 months was considered stable. Unmatched junction bases numbered 11, after V lost 4 bases and J lost 5 bases. CDR1 and CDR2 (germline): LNHDA, SQIVND (reference sequence). The CDR3 contains 16 residues. Regions amplified from RNA transcripts were the TCR beta CDR3 regions. The study used the HTBI primer set for a first-round RT-PCR of the TCR CDR3. One entry per CDR3 protein, called by TCRdb with MiXCR from the multiplex PCR reads. The sample shows approximately 380,000 distinct CDR3 sequences, 15% to 20% of them seen only once. The receptor was derived from a woman younger than 30 with Graves' hyperthyroidism. The specimen sequenced was blood. This rearrangement joins TRBV19 to TRBJ2-5; 9 bases are a match to TRBD2. The CDR3 bases are TGTGCCAGTAGTAGTGTTAAAGGACTAGCGATGGAGACCCAGTACTTC. This translates into CASSSVKGLAMETQYF.